The clone carrying this T cell receptor beta chain was detected a few times. Profiling relied on immunoSEQ multiplex PCR, and the TCRdb table lists in-frame clones only, not all of them. The sample yields 140,000 or so clones, 79% seen once. The record originates from a study of blood T cell repertoires in COVID-19. About the study: The cDNA or gDNA used as material had been derived from T cells, B-cell-depleted T cells, or PBMCs.

This CDR3 is built from 13 residues. Germline lookup yields CDR1 SGHTA and CDR2 FQGTGA. V gave up 6 bases and J gave up 5 bases, with 11 bases separating them. Sequencing was performed on peripheral blood. The genes are TRBV7-3 and TRBJ2-1; D perhaps matches TRBD2 (6 bases). The TCR originated in a man aged 50-60 years with active or convalescent COVID-19. The CDR3 loop is CASSFKRDNEQFF. The CDR3 DNA reads TGTGCCAGCAGTTTCAAGCGGGACAATGAGCAGTTCTTC.